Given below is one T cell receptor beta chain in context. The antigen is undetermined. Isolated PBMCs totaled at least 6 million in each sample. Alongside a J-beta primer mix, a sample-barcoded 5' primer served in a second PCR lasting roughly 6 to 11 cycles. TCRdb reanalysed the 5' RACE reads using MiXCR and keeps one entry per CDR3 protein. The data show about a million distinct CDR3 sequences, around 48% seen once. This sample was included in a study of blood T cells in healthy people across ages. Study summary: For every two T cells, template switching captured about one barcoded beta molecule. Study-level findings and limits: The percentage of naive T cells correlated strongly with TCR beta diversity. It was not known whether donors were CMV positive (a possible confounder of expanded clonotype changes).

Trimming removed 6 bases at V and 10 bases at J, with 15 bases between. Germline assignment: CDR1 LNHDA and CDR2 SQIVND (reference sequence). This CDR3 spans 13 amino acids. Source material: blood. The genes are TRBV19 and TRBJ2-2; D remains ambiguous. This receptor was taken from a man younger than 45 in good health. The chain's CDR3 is CASSPRSLAELFF. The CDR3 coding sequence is TGTGCCAGTAGCCCTCGCTCCCTCGCGGAGCTGTTTTTT. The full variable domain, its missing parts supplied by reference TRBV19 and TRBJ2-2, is DGGITQSPKYLFRKEGQNVTLSCEQNLNHDAMYWYRQDPGQGLRLIYYSQIVNDFQKGDIAEGYSVSREKKESFPLTVTSAQKNPTAFYLCASSPRSLAELFFGEGSRLTVL.